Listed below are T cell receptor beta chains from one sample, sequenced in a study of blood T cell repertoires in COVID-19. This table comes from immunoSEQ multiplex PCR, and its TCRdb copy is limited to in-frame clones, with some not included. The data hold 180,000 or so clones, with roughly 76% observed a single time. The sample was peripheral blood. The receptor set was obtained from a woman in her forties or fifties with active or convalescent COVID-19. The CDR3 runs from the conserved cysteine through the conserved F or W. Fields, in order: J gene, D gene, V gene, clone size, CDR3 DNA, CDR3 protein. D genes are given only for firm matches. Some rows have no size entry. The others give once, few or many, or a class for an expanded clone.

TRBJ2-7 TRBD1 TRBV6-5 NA TGTGCCAGCAGTTTTTACAGGGGATCCTACGAGCAGTACTTC CASSFYRGSYEQYF
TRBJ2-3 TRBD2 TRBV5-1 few TGCGCCACCTCACCCCGGACTAGGAGGAACACAGATACGCAGTATTTT CATSPRTRRNTDTQYF
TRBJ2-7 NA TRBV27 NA TGTGCCAGCAGTCCCCCCGAGAGAAAGGGGCTCTCCTACGAGCAGTACTTC CASSPPERKGLSYEQYF
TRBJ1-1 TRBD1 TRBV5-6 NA TGTGCCAGCAGCTGGGGGACAGGGCCCACTGAAGCTTTCTTT CASSWGTGPTEAFF
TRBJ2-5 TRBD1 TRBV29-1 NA TGCAGCACCAGACAGGGGGCGGGAGAGACCCAGTACTTC CSTRQGAGETQYF
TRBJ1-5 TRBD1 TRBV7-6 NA TGTGCCAGCAGCTTAGGACAGGGGGCAAGTCAGCCCCAGCATTTT CASSLGQGASQPQHF
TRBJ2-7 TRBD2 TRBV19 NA TGTGCCAGTAGTATGGGACTAGCGGGAGAGAAGCAGTACTTC CASSMGLAGEKQYF
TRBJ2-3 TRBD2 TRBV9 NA TGTGCCAGCAGCGTAGTCGGACTAGCGGGAGAGGGAGATACGCAGTATTTT CASSVVGLAGEGDTQYF
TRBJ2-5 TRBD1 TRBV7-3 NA TGTGCCAGCAGCTTAGACAGGGGAGAGACCCAGTACTTC CASSLDRGETQYF
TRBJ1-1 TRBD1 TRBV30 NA TGTGCCTGGAGTTCCCGGGACAGGGACCGGGCTTTCTTT CAWSSRDRDRAFF
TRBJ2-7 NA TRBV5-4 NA TGTGCCAGCAGCTCGGTCGGGGATTTAATGTCCTACGAGCAGTACTTC CASSSVGDLMSYEQYF
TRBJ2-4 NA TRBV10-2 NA TGCGCCAGCAGTGAGCCCCCAGGCGAGGGATTAGCCAAAAACATTCAGTACTTC CASSEPPGEGLAKNIQYF
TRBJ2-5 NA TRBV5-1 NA TGCGCCAGCAGCTTGAGACCAGGGGAGACCCAGTACTTC CASSLRPGETQYF
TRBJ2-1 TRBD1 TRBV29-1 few TGCAGCGTTGAATCACAGGGGAATAGTGATGAGCAGTTCTTC CSVESQGNSDEQFF
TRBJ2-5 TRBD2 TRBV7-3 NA TGTGCCAGCAGCTTATCGGGAGGGTGGCAAGAGACCCAGTACTTC CASSLSGGWQETQYF
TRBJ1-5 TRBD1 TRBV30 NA TGTGCCTCGACAGGGGTAAATCAGCCCCAGCATTTT CASTGVNQPQHF
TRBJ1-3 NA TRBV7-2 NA TGTGCCAGCAGCCAAGGGGGGGCTGGAAACACCATATATTTT CASSQGGAGNTIYF
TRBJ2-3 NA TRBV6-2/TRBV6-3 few TGTGCCAGCAGTCCCGGGACTACAGATACGCAGTATTTT CASSPGTTDTQYF
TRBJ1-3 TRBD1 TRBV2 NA TGTGCCAGCAGTGATCCAGGGGGAAGAATTGGAAACACCATATATTTT CASSDPGGRIGNTIYF
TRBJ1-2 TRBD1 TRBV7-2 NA TGTGCCAGCAGCGCAGGGGGCGGTGGCTACACCTTC CASSAGGGGYTF
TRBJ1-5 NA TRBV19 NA TGTGCCAGTAGTGAGGCGACAGTTAGCAATCAGCCCCAGCATTTT CASSEATVSNQPQHF
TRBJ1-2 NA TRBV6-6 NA TGTGCCAGCACCCAGTGGGACGCGGGGGTCGGTGGCTACACCTTC CASTQWDAGVGGYTF
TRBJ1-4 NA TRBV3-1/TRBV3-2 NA TGTGCCAGCAGCCATCCCGGGAATGAAAAACTGTTTTTT CASSHPGNEKLFF
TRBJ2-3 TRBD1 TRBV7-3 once TGTGCCAGCAGCCCCACAGACAGGGGTGGCACAGATACGCAGTATTTT CASSPTDRGGTDTQYF
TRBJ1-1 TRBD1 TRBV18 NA TGTGCCAGCTCACCAACGGACAGGGGGCGTTGGACTGAAGCTTTCTTT CASSPTDRGRWTEAFF
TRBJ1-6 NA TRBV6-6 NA TGTGCCAGCAGAGAAACAGGGAACGATTCACCCCTCCACTTT CASRETGNDSPLHF
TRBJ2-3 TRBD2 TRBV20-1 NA TGCAGTGCTAGTGGGACTAGCGGTGATACGCAGTATTTT CSASGTSGDTQYF
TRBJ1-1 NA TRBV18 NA TGTGCCAGCTCACCGGGCAATCACTTATCTGGTTTCTTT CASSPGNHLSGFF
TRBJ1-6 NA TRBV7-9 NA TGTGCCAGCAGCCCAGCGGGCGGTAAGGCCCTCCACTTT CASSPAGGKALHF
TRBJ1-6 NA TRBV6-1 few TGTGCCAGCAGTGACCCGGGGAGGGCGAGTAATTCACCCCTCCACTTT CASSDPGRASNSPLHF
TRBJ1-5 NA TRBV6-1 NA TGTGCCAGCAGTGAGAAGGGGAGGAGAGGAGGAGGCTATAGCAATCAGCCCCAGCATTTT CASSEKGRRGGGYSNQPQHF
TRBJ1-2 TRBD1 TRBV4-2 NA TGTGCCAGCAGCCAAGATCCGGGACAGGGGACCCTAGGGAGGTATGGCTACACCTTC CASSQDPGQGTLGRYGYTF
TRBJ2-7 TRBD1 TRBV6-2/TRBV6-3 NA TGTGCCAGCAGTTACCCGACAGGGGGCAGCTCCTACGAGCAGTACTTC CASSYPTGGSSYEQYF